Listed here are 19 T cell receptor beta chains from one sample, sequenced in a study of blood T cells in healthy people across ages. Primers used in a second PCR of about 6 to 11 cycles were a sample-barcoded 5' primer and a J-beta primer mix. MiXCR was run by TCRdb on the 5' RACE reads, yielding one entry per CDR3 protein. The table has 870,000 or so distinct CDR3 sequences, under 30% seen once. What was sequenced was blood. These receptors all come from a woman of 80 years or more in good health.

This clonotype showed up many times. The chain combines TRBV3-1 with TRBJ2-1; 10 bases agree with TRBD2. This CDR3 region has 14 residues. The germline V gene encodes CDR1 LGHDT and CDR2 YNNKEL (reference sequence). Trimming cost V 5 bases and J 3 bases; bases outside gene matches: 1. CDR3 protein: CASSRTSGYNEQFF. CDR3 bases: TGTGCCAGCAGCAGGACTAGCGGCTACAATGAGCAGTTCTTC.

This clonotype appeared once. A read error may be the cause here, since a much bigger clone is one base away. V is TRBV20-1 and J is TRBJ1-4, with no clear D. The CDR3 runs 10 residues. The V end was cut by 5 bases, the J end by 12 bases, with 10 bases between. Germline lookup yields CDR1 DFQATT and CDR2 SNEGSKA (reference sequence). CDR3 loop: CSAPQEELFF. CDR3 DNA: TGCAGTGCTCCCCAGGAAGAACTGTTTTTT.

This clonotype occurred many times. The chain employs TRBV18 and TRBJ1-2; perhaps TRBD1 as D (5 bases). Trimming took off 3 bases at V and 9 bases at J, with 14 bases between the two ends. This CDR3 spans 13 amino acids. The germline V gene has CDR1 KGHSH and CDR2 LQKENI. The CDR3 loop reads CASSPAREWSYTF. The CDR3 DNA reads as TGTGCCAGCTCACCGGCCAGGGAGTGGAGCTACACCTTC.

This clonotype was detected many times. This sequence joins TRBV2 and TRBJ2-7, with D unclear. CDR1 is SNHLY and CDR2 is FYNNEI in the germline V gene. CDR3 length: 14 residues. Trimming took 3 bases from V and 0 from J, leaving 9 bases between them. The CDR3 DNA is TGTGCCAGCAGTGATAACGGCCTCTCCTACGAGCAGTACTTC. This sequence encodes CASSDNGLSYEQYF.

This clonotype was recorded at least ten times. The gene calls are TRBV6-5 and TRBJ2-5, with D tentatively TRBD2 (5 bases). With 10 bases removed from V and 5 bases from J, the gap between germline ends came to 17 bases. CDR1 MNHEY and CDR2 SVGAGI come from the germline V gene. The CDR3 consists of 13 residues. The CDR3 here is CATLPPGWETQYF. The CDR3 bases are TGTGCCACCCTACCACCGGGGTGGGAGACCCAGTACTTC.

This clonotype was detected a few times. The chain joins TRBV20-1 to TRBJ1-4; 9 bases are a match to TRBD1. This CDR3 has 12 amino acids. Unmatched junction bases numbered 1, after V lost 5 bases and J lost 6 bases. Germline values: CDR1 DFQATT, CDR2 SNEGSKA (reference sequence). The CDR3 DNA sequence: TGCAGTGCTGGGGACAGGGATGAAAAACTGTTTTTT. This codes for CSAGDRDEKLFF.

The chain is built from TRBV5-1 and TRBJ2-3; the match to TRBD2 covers 7 bases. CDR3 size: 14 residues. V lost 3 bases and J lost 4; bases outside the gene matches: 5. CDR1 SGHRS and CDR2 YFSETQ come from the germline V gene. The CDR3: CASSSSGVADTQYF. Here the CDR3 DNA reads TGCGCCAGCAGCTCTAGCGGTGTCGCAGATACGCAGTATTTT.

This clonotype was observed a few times. This chain connects TRBV21-1 to TRBJ2-7; the D segment call TRBD1 is taken from the table without a DNA check. TRBV21-1 represents a pseudogene. The CDR3 is made up of 16 amino acids. CDR3 amino acids: CASGSRFGDRAHEQYF. DNA for the CDR3: TGTGCCAGCGGCTCACGTTTTGGAGACAGGGCCCACGAGCAGTACTTC.

The V call is TRBV18, the J call TRBJ2-7; D might be TRBD1 or TRBD2, each matching 5 bases. Trimming pared 5 bases from V and 2 bases from J, leaving 13 bases between. Germline lookup yields CDR1 KGHSH and CDR2 LQKENI. There are 14 residues in the CDR3. Here the CDR3 DNA reads TGTGCCAGCTCATTCGGGACGGATGCCTACGAGCAGTACTTC. The encoded protein is CASSFGTDAYEQYF.

The V and J genes are TRBV5-1 and TRBJ2-3, with 7 bases lining up with TRBD1. Germline V lookup: CDR1 SGHRS, CDR2 YFSETQ. Germline trimming cut 0 bases from V and 4 bases from J; bases unmatched to any gene: 11. The length of the CDR3 is 17 residues. This CDR3 reads CASSLVGQISSSDTQYF. CDR3 bases: TGCGCCAGCAGCTTGGTGGGACAGATTTCTAGCTCAGATACGCAGTATTTT. Combining the CDR3 with reference TRBV5-1 and TRBJ2-3 gives the whole variable domain KAGVTQTPRYLIKTRGQQVTLSCSPISGHRSVSWYQQTPGQGLQFLFEYFSETQRNKGNFPGRFSGRQFSNSRSEMNVSTLELGDSALYLCASSLVGQISSSDTQYFGPGTRLTVL.

The V gene is TRBV7-2, the J gene TRBJ2-7; D remains ambiguous. The germline CDR1 and CDR2 sequences are SGHTA and FQGNSA. CDR3 length equals 15 residues. V was clipped by 5 bases and J by 3 bases, with 17 bases between them. Written as DNA, the CDR3 is TGTGCCAGCAGCCAAGGTTGGAATAGCCTCTACGAGCAGTACTTC. Its protein is CASSQGWNSLYEQYF. The full variable domain, its missing parts supplied by reference TRBV7-2 and TRBJ2-7, is GAGVSQSPSNKVTEKGKDVELRCDPISGHTALYWYRQSLGQGLEFLIYFQGNSAPDKSGLPSDRFSAERTGGSVSTLTIQRTQQEDSAVYLCASSQGWNSLYEQYFGPGTRLTVT.

The chain has TRBV7-9 and TRBJ1-6, with 7 bases that match TRBD1. Germline V gene data show CDR1 as SEHNR and CDR2 as FQNEAQ (reference sequence). CDR3 size: 15 residues. The trim removed 0 bases at V and 8 bases at J, leaving 4 bases unmatched. CDR3 protein: CASSLAGTEHSPLHF. The DNA of the CDR3 is TGTGCCAGCAGCTTAGCCGGGACAGAGCATTCACCCCTCCACTTT.

A word on this clonotype: An end of the junction does not agree with germline; a read error may underlie this. The CDR3 loop is CACSLVYRVGNNSPLHF. CDR3 nucleotides: TGTGCCTGCAGCTTGGTCTACAGGGTGGGGAACAATTCACCCCTCCACTTT. The chain recombines TRBV5-6 with TRBJ1-6; D possibly corresponds to TRBD1 (6 bases). The CDR3 extends over 17 amino acids. Germline loops: CDR1 SGHDT, CDR2 YYEEEE.

V usage is TRBV30 and J usage is TRBJ2-6, with a weak D call TRBD1 (5 bases). CDR1 GTSNPN and CDR2 SVGIG come from the germline V gene (reference sequence). V was clipped by 8 bases and J by 1 base, with 18 bases between them. CDR3 size: 16 residues. CDR3: CALAGRLVSGANVLTF. The CDR3 DNA is TGTGCCCTGGCAGGGCGCCTTGTGTCTGGGGCCAACGTCCTGACTTTC.

Points on this clonotype: Being one base from a much bigger clone, this may be a read error. V is TRBV7-9 and J is TRBJ2-7; 8 positions match TRBD1. V was pared by 8 bases and J by 5 bases, with 17 bases of the junction left unmatched. The V gene's germline CDR1 is SEHNR and CDR2 FQNEAQ (reference sequence). CDR3 length: 16 amino acids. CDR3 sequence (DNA): TGTGCCAGCGGCTCGGCGTTTAGGACAGGGTCCCACGAGCAGTACTTC. Translation gives CASGSAFRTGSHEQYF.

This clonotype has a count of ten or more. The rearrangement links TRBV4-1 to TRBJ2-5; tentative D call: TRBD1 (6 bases). Germline V CDR1 and CDR2: MGHRA, YSYEKL. V lost 3 bases and J lost 2, with 16 bases in between. The CDR3 loop spans 16 amino acids. The CDR3 DNA follows: TGCGCCAGCAGCCAGAGAATACAGGGTCCTCAAGAGACCCAGTACTTC. This translates into CASSQRIQGPQETQYF.

This clonotype appeared a single time. This may arise from a read error, as a much more abundant clone is one base away. This chain links TRBV30 with TRBJ2-3; the D gene is possibly TRBD1 (6 bases). CDR3 size: 14 residues. The germline gives CDR1 GTSNPN, CDR2 SVGIG (reference sequence). V dropped 4 bases and J dropped 2 bases, with 13 bases sitting between them. The CDR3 DNA reads as TGTGCCTGGAATGTTGGGGGCCCCACAGATACGCAGTATTTT. Translation gives CAWNVGGPTDTQYF.

The CDR3 here is CASSPYGSGGPAEQFF. CDR3 coding DNA: TGCGCCAGCAGCCCCTACGGGAGCGGGGGCCCAGCCGAGCAGTTCTTC. V and J are TRBV4-3 and TRBJ2-1; 8 positions match TRBD2. CDR3 size: 16 residues. The V and J ends lost 4 bases and 10 bases, in that order; junction bases with no gene match: 15. CDR1 is LGHNA, CDR2 YSLEER, per germline.

On this clonotype: This may be a read error, as it is one base from a much larger clone. The chain is built from TRBV19 and TRBJ2-5; D uncertain. The V and J ends lost 3 bases and 13 bases respectively, with 12 bases between them. Germline lookup yields CDR1 LNHDA and CDR2 SQIVND (reference sequence). The CDR3 is made up of 11 amino acids. CDR3 protein: CASSISGERYF. In DNA form, the CDR3 reads TGTGCCAGTAGTATTTCAGGCGAGCGGTACTTC.